This TCR beta chain derives from a study of cytotoxic CD8 clonotypes in ibrutinib-treated CLL. Study-level findings and limits: There were few public clonotypes, and on treatment they contracted or stayed stable. Clonality grew at ibrutinib response; at progression, it decreased back toward baseline.

Remarks on this clone: The antigen remains unidentified.

Method: immunoSEQ multiplex PCR; TCRdb's copy keeps in-frame clones and lacks some. The data hold just over 200,000 clones, with around 70% observed a single time. Germline-derived CDR1 and CDR2 are SEHNR and FQNEAQ (reference sequence). The CDR3 sequence is 13 residues long. The J segment lost 5 bases and the V segment lost 10 bases, leaving 9 bases of the junction unmatched. With cryopreserved PBMCs as the source, 2 to 2.5 micrograms of genomic DNA went to TCR beta libraries. Source: PBMCs, taken after 12 months of ibrutinib treatment. The origin of this receptor is a human donor with chronic lymphocytic leukemia. V usage is TRBV7-9 and J usage is TRBJ1-1, with 8 bases identical to TRBD1. In DNA form, the CDR3 reads TGTGCCACTAACAAACAGGGGGGTACTGAAGCTTTCTTT. This gives the protein CATNKQGGTEAFF.